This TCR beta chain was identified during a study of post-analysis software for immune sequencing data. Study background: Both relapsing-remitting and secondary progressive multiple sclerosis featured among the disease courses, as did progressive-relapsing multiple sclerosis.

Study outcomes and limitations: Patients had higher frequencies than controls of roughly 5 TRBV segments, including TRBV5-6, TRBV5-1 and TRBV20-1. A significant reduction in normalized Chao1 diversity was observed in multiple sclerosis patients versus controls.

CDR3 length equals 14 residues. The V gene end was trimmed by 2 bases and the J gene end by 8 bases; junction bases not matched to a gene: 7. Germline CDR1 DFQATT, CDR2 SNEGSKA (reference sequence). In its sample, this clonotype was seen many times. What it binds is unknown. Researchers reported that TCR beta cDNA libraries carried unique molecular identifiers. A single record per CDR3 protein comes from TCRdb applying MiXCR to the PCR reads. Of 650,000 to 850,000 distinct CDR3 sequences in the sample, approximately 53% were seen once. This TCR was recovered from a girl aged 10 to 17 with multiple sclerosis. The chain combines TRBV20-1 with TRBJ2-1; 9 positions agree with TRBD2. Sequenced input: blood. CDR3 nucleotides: TGCAGTGCTAGACTTCCTAGCGGGATCCATGAGCAGTTCTTC. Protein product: CSARLPSGIHEQFF.